This is a list of T cell receptor beta chains from one sample in a study of T cell repertoires in cytomegalovirus infection. TCRdb ran MiXCR on the reads and lists one entry per CDR3 protein. The sample has 450,000 to 600,000 distinct CDR3 sequences, 42% seen once. For these TCRs, the target antigens are not known. The input for sequencing was cultured PBMCs, taken from culture after CMV antigen stimulation. The receptors stem from a human donor in good health (CMV status not recorded). Some clones in this sample may be carry-over from other donors' samples. Both conserved end residues are part of each CDR3. Fields, in order: J gene, V gene, CDR3 length, D gene, clone size, CDR3 DNA, CDR3 protein. The D gene is left open where the match is weak. The listing skips clone size in some rows; elsewhere it reads once, few, many or a size class.

>TRBJ2-1|TRBV20-1|15|TRBD2|.
TGCAGTGCTAGTGAGCGGGAGGCGGACTACAATGAGCAGTTCTTC
CSASEREADYNEQFF
>TRBJ1-5|TRBV7-8|13|.|.
TGTGCCAGCAGCCTAGACAGGATAGGGCCCCAGCATTTT
CASSLDRIGPQHF
>TRBJ2-5|TRBV18|15|.|once
TGTGCCAGCTCACCGGGAGCGGTTGGACAAGAGACCCAGTACTTC
CASSPGAVGQETQYF
>TRBJ2-7|TRBV29-1|12|.|.
TGCAGCGTTGTGCCAGGGGACCACGAGCAGTACTTC
CSVVPGDHEQYF
>TRBJ1-2|TRBV6-1|16|.|.
TGTGCCAGCAGTGGTCCGAGACAGGTTAGCGTCTATGGCTACACCTTC
CASSGPRQVSVYGYTF
>TRBJ1-6|TRBV7-6|17|.|few
TGTGCCAGCAGCCCGACGGGCCTCAGGGGAAGGGGTTCACCCCTCCACTTT
CASSPTGLRGRGSPLHF
>TRBJ2-3|TRBV11-2|17|.|few
TGTGCCAGCAGCACCCCCCTTGGGTTGGGAGCCACAGATACGCAGTATTTT
CASSTPLGLGATDTQYF
>TRBJ1-6|TRBV5-4|16|TRBD1|.
TGTGCCAGGTCTTCCTGCCCGGACAGGGATGACTCACCCCTCCACTTT
CARSSCPDRDDSPLHF
>TRBJ2-3|TRBV7-2|15|.|few
TGTGCCAGCAGCTTGAGGAGGGCCGCAATAGATACGCAGTATTTT
CASSLRRAAIDTQYF
>TRBJ1-5|TRBV7-2|13|TRBD1|.
TGTGCCAGCAGCCGACAGGGGGGTCAGCCCCAGCATTTT
CASSRQGGQPQHF
>TRBJ1-3|TRBV7-2|18|.|.
TGTGCCAGCAGCTTAGGGTGGGTCCCTCATAGGTCTGGAAACACCATATATTTT
CASSLGWVPHRSGNTIYF
>TRBJ2-1|TRBV6-2/TRBV6-3|15|TRBD2|few
TGTGCCAGCAGTTATAGGCTAGCGGTGAGGTATGAGCAGTTCTTC
CASSYRLAVRYEQFF
>TRBJ1-2|TRBV10-3|15|TRBD1|few
TGTGCCATCAGTCCATGGACAGGTTCTAACTATGGCTACACCTTC
CAISPWTGSNYGYTF
>TRBJ1-3|TRBV11-2|12|.|few
TGTGCCAGCTCAAGACTTGGAAACACCATATATTTT
CASSRLGNTIYF
>TRBJ2-7|TRBV6-2/TRBV6-3|16|TRBD2|.
TGTGCCAGCAGCTCAGATCTAGCGGAGGTAGTCTACGAGCAGTACTTC
CASSSDLAEVVYEQYF
>TRBJ2-2|TRBV4-1|14|.|.
TGCGCCAGCAGCCAAGAGGCGAACACCGGGGAGCTGTTTTTT
CASSQEANTGELFF
>TRBJ2-5|TRBV12-3/TRBV12-4|13|.|.
TGTGCCACCCCGGAGGTCAGCGGAAAGACCCAGTACTTC
CATPEVSGKTQYF
>TRBJ2-3|TRBV20-1|13|.|.
TGCAGTGCCAACCATCATGGGGCAGATACGCAGTATTTT
CSANHHGADTQYF
>TRBJ1-3|TRBV10-3|14|TRBD1|.
TGTGCCATCAGTGTGACAGGGGCTGGAAACACCATATATTTT
CAISVTGAGNTIYF
>TRBJ2-3|TRBV20-1|13|.|.
TGCAGTGCGGGCAGGGGTTCCACAGATACGCAGTATTTT
CSAGRGSTDTQYF
>TRBJ2-3|TRBV7-2|13|.|.
TGTGCCAGCAGCTTGTCCTATACAGATACGCAGTATTTT
CASSLSYTDTQYF
>TRBJ1-5|TRBV20-1|12|.|few
TGCAGTGCTGGAAATAGCAATCAGCCCCAGCATTTT
CSAGNSNQPQHF
>TRBJ1-2|TRBV27|13|TRBD1|.
TGTGCCAGCAGGCTACAGGGGGCCTATGGCTACACCTTC
CASRLQGAYGYTF
>TRBJ2-3|TRBV7-2|17|TRBD2|many
TGTGCCAGCAGCTTCCGGACTAGCGAGACCCGCACAGATACGCAGTATTTT
CASSFRTSETRTDTQYF
>TRBJ2-1|TRBV4-2|16|TRBD2|.
TGTGCCAGCAGCCAAGAGGGACTAGCGGGGGCCAATGAGCAGTTCTTC
CASSQEGLAGANEQFF